The clone carrying this TCR beta chain came up a few times. Its antigen is currently unknown. Vbeta (60) and Jbeta (13) primers were used in the PCR. Repertoires were generated with immunoSEQ multiplex PCR, while TCRdb's copy carries only in-frame clones and drops some. The table lists under 150,000 clones, 80% to 85% of them singletons. Unmatched junction bases numbered 6, after V lost 4 bases and J lost 3 bases. Germline lookup yields CDR1 LGHNA and CDR2 YSLEER. The CDR3 totals 14 residues. The source of the sample is a study of cytomegalovirus exposure and HLA in healthy donors. Study results and limitations: CMV antigen specificity was confirmed in vitro for three CMV-associated chains.

The origin of this receptor is a man between 18 and 29 years old in good health and CMV-seronegative. V is TRBV4-3 and J is TRBJ2-7; 7 bases line up with TRBD2. The sequenced sample was PBMCs. The CDR3 protein is CASSLYLADYEQYF. CDR3 nucleotides: TGCGCCAGCAGCCTATACCTAGCGGACTACGAGCAGTACTTC.